This T cell receptor (beta chain) originates from a study of T cells in Graves' hyperthyroidism and ophthalmopathy. Across the study: Peripheral blood draws took place at initial diagnosis, ahead of any treatment. Study-level points and caveats: Appearing also in blood were most of the thyroid clonotypes expanded above 0.001.

There were TCR beta CDR3 regions amplified from RNA transcripts. HTBI primers drove first-round RT-PCR of the TCR CDR3. TCRdb ran MiXCR on the multiplex PCR reads and lists one entry per CDR3 protein. The table has fewer than 600,000 distinct CDR3 sequences, around 14% seen once. Diagnoses used clinical symptoms, serum thyroxine and TRAb, thyroid ultrasound and orbital computed tomography. J gave up 4 bases and V 6 bases, and 8 bases lay outside the gene matches. Per germline, CDR1 SQVTM and CDR2 ANQGSEA. The CDR3 has 13 amino acids. This clonotype was observed at least ten times. What it binds is not known.

The receptor's source is a young woman with Graves' hyperthyroidism. Sequenced material: blood. The gene calls are TRBV29-1 and TRBJ1-2, with 7 nucleotides matching TRBD1. The DNA of the CDR3 is TGCAGCGTACGACAGGGCGGTGGCTATGGCTACACCTTC. It yields the protein CSVRQGGGYGYTF. The entire variable domain, with the rest obtained from reference TRBV29-1 and TRBJ1-2, is as follows: SAVISQKPSRDICQRGTSLTIQCQVDSQVTMMFWYRQQPGQSLTLIATANQGSEATYESGFVIDKFPISRPNLTFSTLTVSNMSPEDSSIYLCSVRQGGGYGYTFGSGTRLTVV.